The next 31 T cell receptor beta chains were all read from a single sample in a study of T cell repertoires in cytomegalovirus infection. From the reads, TCRdb called clonotypes with MiXCR, one entry per CDR3 protein. The sample lists tens of thousands of distinct CDR3 sequences, 20% to 25% occurring once. These receptors' targets are unknown. The source material was CD8+ T cells from cultured PBMCs, sampled from culture after CMV antigen stimulation. Receptors were obtained from a human donor in good health (CMV status not recorded). Some clones in this sample may be carry-over from other donors' samples.

This clonotype was seen a few times. V and J are TRBV23-1 and TRBJ2-7; 10 nucleotides align to TRBD1. TRBV23-1 is marked as an open reading frame, function uncertain. The CDR3 extends over 15 amino acids. The V segment lost 2 bases and the J segment 3 bases; nucleotides outside the gene matches: 4. The CDR3 sequence: CASSQRTGGVYEQYF. The CDR3 nucleotides read TGCGCCAGCAGTCAAAGGACAGGGGGTGTCTACGAGCAGTACTTC.

This clonotype has only a few counts. The chain employs TRBV7-2 and TRBJ1-3; possibly TRBD1 for D (6 bases). The CDR3 has 16 amino acids. The ends were cut back, 4 bases at V and 4 bases at J, with 17 bases in the middle. Germline assignment: CDR1 SGHTA and CDR2 FQGNSA. CDR3 protein: CASSSYLDRSGNTIYF. The CDR3, as DNA: TGTGCCAGCAGCTCCTATTTGGACAGATCCGGAAACACCATATATTTT.

This clonotype was counted ten times or more. The chain links TRBV20-1 to TRBJ1-2; D might be TRBD1 (5 bases). The germline V gene has CDR1 DFQATT and CDR2 SNEGSKA (reference sequence). V lost 3 bases and J lost 6, with 14 bases in between. The CDR3 has 13 residues. The CDR3 nucleotides are TGCAGTGCTAGTGATCTCCAAGGGGATGGCTACACCTTC. Its translation is CSASDLQGDGYTF.

V usage is TRBV7-6 and J usage is TRBJ2-3; unclear D gene. Germline V gene sequence: CDR1 SGHVS, CDR2 FNYEAQ. The CDR3 has 13 amino acids. The V gene lost 8 bases and the J gene lost 0 bases, with 9 bases spanning the gap. The chain's CDR3 is CASLFRSTDTQYF. CDR3 DNA: TGTGCCAGCCTCTTTCGGAGCACAGATACGCAGTATTTT.

The chain employs TRBV7-9 and TRBJ1-1; tentatively, D is TRBD1 (5 bases). Deletions cut 7 bases from V and 7 bases from J, with 16 bases between. This CDR3 region has 13 residues. Germline CDR1 is SEHNR and CDR2 is FQNEAQ (reference sequence). The CDR3 DNA is TGTGCCAGCACCTTTCCTCATAGGGGTGAAGCTTTCTTT. Translation: CASTFPHRGEAFF.

In this sample, this clonotype turned up a few times. The rearrangement uses TRBV7-2 and TRBJ1-1; D not certain. The V and J ends lost 2 bases and 7 bases respectively, with 20 bases between them. This CDR3 comprises 16 residues. Germline V gene sequence: CDR1 SGHTA, CDR2 FQGNSA. CDR3 sequence: CASSLSPRGGNYEAFF. CDR3 nucleotides: TGTGCCAGCAGCTTATCCCCCCGTGGAGGGAATTATGAAGCTTTCTTT. Supplemented by reference TRBV7-2 and TRBJ1-1, the full variable domain reads GAGVSQSPSNKVTEKGKDVELRCDPISGHTALYWYRQSLGQGLEFLIYFQGNSAPDKSGLPSDRFSAERTGGSVSTLTIQRTQQEDSAVYLCASSLSPRGGNYEAFFGQGTRLTVV.

The chain carries TRBV4-1 and TRBJ2-1, with 7 bases that match TRBD2. V gave up 1 base and J gave up 13 bases; unmatched junction bases: 7. Germline V lookup: CDR1 MGHRA, CDR2 YSYEKL. CDR3 size: 13 residues. The CDR3 nucleotides read TGCGCCAGCAGCCAAGTCCCTGGGGGGGTCCAGTTCTTC. Its translation: CASSQVPGGVQFF.

J is TRBJ1-6 and V is TRBV2, with no clear D. Looked up from germline, CDR1 is SNHLY and CDR2 is FYNNEI. The V end was cut by 8 bases, the J end by 13 bases, with 18 bases between. CDR3 size: 13 residues. CDR3 region: CASCVAGREPLHF. The CDR3 DNA follows: TGTGCCAGCTGCGTAGCTGGTCGTGAGCCCCTCCACTTT.

This clonotype was counted many times. The chain is built from TRBV6-1 and TRBJ1-1; D not resolved. V was pared by 5 bases and J by 1 base, with 8 bases between. Germline V gives CDR1 MNHNS, CDR2 SASEGT. The CDR3 length is 13 residues. In nucleotides, the CDR3 is TGTGCCAGCAGTCTCGGATGGAACACTGAAGCTTTCTTT. This encodes CASSLGWNTEAFF.

V is TRBV20-1 and J is TRBJ1-1; possible D gene TRBD1, 5 bases. CDR1 and CDR2 from the germline V gene are DFQATT and SNEGSKA (reference sequence). CDR3 length: 12 residues. V lost 6 bases to trimming and J lost 5 bases, with 13 bases between them. The CDR3 region has the DNA TGCAGTGCACCTTGGGGGGGTACTGAAGCTTTCTTT. Its translation: CSAPWGGTEAFF.

This clonotype was found a few times. This chain links TRBV7-2 with TRBJ2-7; 9 bases line up with TRBD2. V lost 2 bases, J lost 4 bases, and 6 bases stayed unmatched. Germline loops: CDR1 SGHTA, CDR2 FQGNSA. The CDR3 runs 15 residues. CDR3: CASSLLLAGDYEQYF. The CDR3 DNA sequence: TGTGCCAGCAGCTTATTGTTAGCGGGAGATTACGAGCAGTACTTC. Full variable domain (outside the CDR3, taken from reference TRBV7-2 and TRBJ2-7): GAGVSQSPSNKVTEKGKDVELRCDPISGHTALYWYRQSLGQGLEFLIYFQGNSAPDKSGLPSDRFSAERTGGSVSTLTIQRTQQEDSAVYLCASSLLLAGDYEQYFGPGTRLTVT.

V usage is TRBV7-6 and J usage is TRBJ2-1; 8 nucleotides agree with TRBD2. The CDR3 sequence is 16 residues long. Germline CDR1 and CDR2: SGHVS and FNYEAQ. V lost 6 bases to trimming and J lost 1 base; unmatched junction nucleotides: 8. The CDR3: CASSPTSGPSYNEQFF. The CDR3 DNA sequence: TGTGCCAGCAGTCCAACTAGCGGTCCTTCCTACAATGAGCAGTTCTTC.

The J gene is TRBJ2-2, the V gene TRBV7-2, with a weak D call TRBD1 (6 bases). This CDR3 comprises 15 residues. V was pared by 3 bases and J by 3 bases, with 11 bases between. CDR1 and CDR2 (germline): SGHTA, FQGNSA. CDR3 region: CASSFTWGHTGELFF. Written as DNA, the CDR3 is TGTGCCAGCAGCTTCACTTGGGGGCACACCGGGGAGCTGTTTTTT.

Concerning this clonotype: At one of its ends the junction is not consistent with the germline gene, which may arise from a read error. The chain joins TRBV10-3 to TRBJ2-1, with TRBD1 matching 8 bases. The CDR3 is 15 residues long. CDR1 and CDR2 from the germline V gene are ENHRY and SYGVKD. Here the CDR3 DNA reads TGTGCCATCAGGGCAGGGGGCAACTCCTACAATGAGCTGTTCTTC. Translated, it gives CAIRAGGNSYNELFF.

CDR3 bases: TGTGCCAGCAGCCCCAGGGGGCCCGAAGCTGGGTCCTATAATTCACCCCTCCACTTT. Translation gives CASSPRGPEAGSYNSPLHF. The chain employs TRBV7-1 and TRBJ1-6; TRBD1 agrees at 8 bases. TRBV7-1 falls under the ORF class, with uncertain function. V lost 5 bases, J lost 1 base, and 13 bases stayed unmatched. The CDR3 is 19 residues long.

The chain is built from TRBV19 and TRBJ1-2; D is possibly TRBD1 (5 bases). The V end was cut by 3 bases, the J end by 6 bases, with 17 bases between. Germline CDR1 is LNHDA and CDR2 is SQIVND (reference sequence). The CDR3 covers 15 residues. DNA of the CDR3: TGTGCCAGTAGTATTCCGGGACGCCAAATCGATGGCTACACCTTC. It translates to CASSIPGRQIDGYTF.

This clonotype turned up a few times. The chain uses TRBV9 and TRBJ1-1; no firm D call. This CDR3 region has 11 residues. Germline CDR1 SGDLS, CDR2 YYNGEE. The V and J ends lost 7 bases and 5 bases respectively, with 9 bases between them. CDR3 residues: CASARGTEAFF. The CDR3 DNA reads as TGTGCCAGCGCGCGTGGGACTGAAGCTTTCTTT.

This chain connects TRBV14 to TRBJ2-1, with 9 bases matching TRBD2. CDR3 length equals 16 residues. The germline gives CDR1 SGHDN, CDR2 FVKESK. V lost 3 bases and J lost 9; bases outside the gene matches: 12. The CDR3: CASSQVAGARTVEQFF. The CDR3 DNA reads as TGTGCCAGCAGCCAGGTAGCGGGGGCTCGGACTGTTGAGCAGTTCTTC. The whole variable domain, filled in from reference TRBV14 and TRBJ2-1, reads EAGVTQFPSHSVIEKGQTVTLRCDPISGHDNLYWYRRVMGKEIKFLLHFVKESKQDESGMPNNRFLAERTGGTYSTLKVQPAELEDSGVYFCASSQVAGARTVEQFFGPGTRLTVL.

For this clonotype: It may be a read error: a sequence one base away is much more abundant. This chain links TRBV15 with TRBJ2-4; 8 positions agree with TRBD1. Germline values: CDR1 LNHNV, CDR2 YYDKDF (reference sequence). CDR3 size: 14 residues. CDR3: CATKDGTGKNSQYF. CDR3 in DNA: TGTGCCACCAAGGATGGGACAGGCAAAAACAGTCAGTACTTC.

V and J are TRBV6-2 or TRBV6-3 and TRBJ1-1, with 9 nucleotides matching TRBD1. The CDR3 runs 14 residues. Germline trimming cut 4 bases from V and 3 bases from J; bases unmatched to any gene: 3. Germline lookup yields CDR1 MNHEY and CDR2 SVGEGT. The DNA for the CDR3 is TGTGCCAGCAGTTCGGACAGGGGTTACACTGAAGCTTTCTTT. Encoded protein: CASSSDRGYTEAFF.

The V and J genes are TRBV7-6 and TRBJ2-5, with TRBD2 as a possible D gene (6 bases). V gave up 5 bases and J gave up 4 bases, with 14 bases separating them. Germline CDR1 is SGHVS and CDR2 is FNYEAQ. The CDR3 loop spans 14 amino acids. CDR3 sequence reads: CASSPRRRAETQYF. CDR3 coding DNA: TGTGCCAGCAGCCCCCGGAGGAGGGCAGAGACCCAGTACTTC.

The chain combines TRBV7-9 with TRBJ2-3; the D gene is possibly TRBD1 (6 bases). Germline V gene sequence: CDR1 SEHNR, CDR2 FQNEAQ (reference sequence). Trimming removed 5 bases at V and 0 bases at J, with 12 bases between. The CDR3 sequence is 15 residues long. As DNA, the CDR3 is TGTGCCAGCAGCCACAGGGCGGTAAGCACAGATACGCAGTATTTT. It yields the protein CASSHRAVSTDTQYF.

In this sample, this clonotype turned up a few times. The J gene is TRBJ1-3, the V gene TRBV6-5; the D gene is possibly TRBD1 (6 bases). V was shortened by 3 bases and J by 3 bases, with 21 bases between the two germline ends. CDR1 MNHEY and CDR2 SVGAGI come from the germline V gene. The CDR3 has 18 amino acids. The CDR3 loop is CASSYLGITGISGNTIYF. As DNA, the CDR3 is TGTGCCAGCAGTTATCTGGGGATAACAGGGATCAGTGGAAACACCATATATTTT.

The chain recombines TRBV7-6 with TRBJ1-1, with 7 bases fitting TRBD1. Unmatched junction bases numbered 2, after V lost 5 bases and J lost 5 bases. This CDR3 contains 12 residues. Looked up from germline, CDR1 is SGHVS and CDR2 is FNYEAQ. The chain's CDR3 is CASSPQGTEAFF. The CDR3 DNA is TGTGCCAGCAGCCCACAGGGGACTGAAGCTTTCTTT.

The CDR3 loop reads CASSYGGGQETQYF. Here the CDR3 DNA reads TGTGCCAGCAGTTACGGCGGAGGGCAAGAGACCCAGTACTTC. The chain combines TRBV6-2 or TRBV6-3 with TRBJ2-5; D is perhaps TRBD2 (6 bases). V lost 2 bases, J lost 2 bases, and 9 bases lay in between. The CDR3 consists of 14 residues. CDR1 is MNHEY, CDR2 SVGEGT, per germline.

The chain employs TRBV27 and TRBJ2-5; 9 nucleotides agree with TRBD1. Germline loops: CDR1 MNHEY, CDR2 SMNVEV (reference sequence). V lost 8 bases, J lost 4 bases, and 2 bases stayed unmatched. This CDR3 region has 12 residues. CDR3 loop: CASGQGRETQYF. The CDR3 DNA reads as TGTGCCAGCGGACAGGGGCGAGAGACCCAGTACTTC.

The CDR3 nucleotides are TGTGCCACCAGTGATCCAGGAGAGACCCAGTACTTC. This codes for CATSDPGETQYF. V gene TRBV24-1 combines with J gene TRBJ2-5, with D unclear. The CDR3 runs 12 residues. Trimming left V 3 bases short and J 4 bases short, with 5 bases between. CDR1 is KGHDR, CDR2 SFDVKD, per germline.

This clonotype was picked up a small number of times. This chain joins TRBV6-6 and TRBJ2-1, with D perhaps TRBD1 or TRBD2 (5 bases each). Germline values: CDR1 MNHNY, CDR2 SVGAGI (reference sequence). The length of the CDR3 is 12 residues. The CDR3 DNA sequence: TGTGCATGCCGGGACCGGGGCCATGAGCAGTTCTTC. Protein: CACRDRGHEQFF.

There are a few counts of this clonotype. J is TRBJ2-1 and V is TRBV7-9, with TRBD1 matching over 8 bases. With 5 bases clipped from V and 0 bases from J, the junction kept 6 bases outside the gene matches. The CDR3 covers 16 residues. Germline values: CDR1 SEHNR, CDR2 FQNEAQ (reference sequence). CDR3 nucleotides: TGTGCCAGCAGCGGTTACAGGGGGAGCTCCTACAATGAGCAGTTCTTC. The encoded protein is CASSGYRGSSYNEQFF.

The rearrangement uses TRBV20-1 and TRBJ1-6; 10 bases map to TRBD1. J lost 5 bases, V lost 6 bases, and 7 bases had no gene match. CDR3 length: 15 residues. Looked up from germline, CDR1 is DFQATT and CDR2 is SNEGSKA (reference sequence). The CDR3 DNA sequence: TGCAGTGCACCGGGACAGGGGTCCGATAATTCACCCCTCCACTTT. It codes for CSAPGQGSDNSPLHF.

The chain employs TRBV7-2 and TRBJ2-5, with D possibly matching TRBD1 (5 bases). In germline, CDR1 is SGHTA, CDR2 FQGNSA. The CDR3 totals 16 residues. Between the trimmed V and J ends, which lost 7 bases and 0 bases, there was a span of 18 bases. CDR3 coding DNA: TGTGCCAGCATAGGCCCGACAGCTCCGTACCAAGAGACCCAGTACTTC. Its protein product is CASIGPTAPYQETQYF. Looking up the rest from reference TRBV7-2 and TRBJ2-5 gives the full variable domain: GAGVSQSPSNKVTEKGKDVELRCDPISGHTALYWYRQSLGQGLEFLIYFQGNSAPDKSGLPSDRFSAERTGGSVSTLTIQRTQQEDSAVYLCASIGPTAPYQETQYFGPGTRLLVL.